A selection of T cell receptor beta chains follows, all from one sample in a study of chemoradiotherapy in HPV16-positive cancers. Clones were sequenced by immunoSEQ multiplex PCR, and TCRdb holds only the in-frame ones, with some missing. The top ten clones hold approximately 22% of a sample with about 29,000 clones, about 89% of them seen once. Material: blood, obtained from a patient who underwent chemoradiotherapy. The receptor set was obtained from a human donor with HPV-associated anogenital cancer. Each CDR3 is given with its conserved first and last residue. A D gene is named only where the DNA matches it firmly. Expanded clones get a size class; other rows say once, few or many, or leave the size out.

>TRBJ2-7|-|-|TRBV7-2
CASSRATDAPYEQYF
TGTGCCAGCAGTCGCGCTACGGACGCTCCCTACGAGCAGTACTTC
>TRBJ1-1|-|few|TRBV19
CASSIGQGPNTEAFF
TGTGCCAGTAGTATTGGCCAGGGGCCGAACACTGAAGCTTTCTTT
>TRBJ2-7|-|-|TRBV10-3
CAISEGQSYEQYF
TGTGCCATCAGTGAAGGGCAGTCCTACGAGCAGTACTTC
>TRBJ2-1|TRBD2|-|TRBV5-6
CASSLLAGGPQFF
TGTGCCAGCAGCCTGCTAGCGGGGGGGCCTCAGTTCTTC
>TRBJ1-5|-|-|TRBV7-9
CASSRPGDSNQPQHF
TGTGCCAGCAGCCGACCGGGAGATAGCAATCAGCCCCAGCATTTT
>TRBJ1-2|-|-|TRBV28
CASRTGYGYTF
TGTGCCAGCAGGACAGGCTATGGCTACACCTTC
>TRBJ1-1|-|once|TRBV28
CASSFEGVYTEAFF
TGTGCCAGCAGTTTTGAGGGAGTATACACTGAAGCTTTCTTT
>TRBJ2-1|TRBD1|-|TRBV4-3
CASSQVTGGSYNEQFF
TGCGCCAGCAGCCAGGTAACAGGGGGCTCCTACAATGAGCAGTTCTTC
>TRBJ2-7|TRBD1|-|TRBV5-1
CASSFGTGNYEQYF
TGCGCCAGCAGCTTCGGGACAGGCAACTACGAGCAGTACTTC
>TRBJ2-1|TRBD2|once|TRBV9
CASSKRTLAGGPNEQFF
TGTGCCAGCAGCAAACGAACACTAGCGGGAGGGCCTAATGAGCAGTTCTTC
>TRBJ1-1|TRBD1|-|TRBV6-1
CASKGARTEAFF
TGTGCCAGTAAGGGGGCGCGGACTGAAGCTTTCTTT
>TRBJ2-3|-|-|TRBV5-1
CASSLGVSTDTQYF
TGCGCCAGCAGCTTGGGGGTTAGCACAGATACGCAGTATTTT
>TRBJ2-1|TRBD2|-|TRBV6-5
CASSYGAGRNEQFF
TGTGCCAGCAGTTATGGAGCGGGACGGAATGAGCAGTTCTTC
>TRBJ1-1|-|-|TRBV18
CASSPKGTEAFF
TGTGCCAGCTCACCTAAGGGGACTGAAGCTTTCTTT
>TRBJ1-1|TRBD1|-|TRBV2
CASSYPDRGGAEAFF
TGTGCCAGCAGTTATCCGGACAGGGGAGGGGCTGAAGCTTTCTTT
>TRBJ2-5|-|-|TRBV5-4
CASSLLQGLGETQYF
TGTGCCAGCAGCTTGTTACAGGGCCTAGGAGAGACCCAGTACTTC
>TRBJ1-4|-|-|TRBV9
CASSPSWGGEKLFF
TGTGCCAGCAGCCCGAGTTGGGGGGGAGAAAAACTGTTTTTT
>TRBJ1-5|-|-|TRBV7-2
CASSRQDSNQPQHF
TGTGCCAGCAGCCGACAAGATAGCAATCAGCCCCAGCATTTT
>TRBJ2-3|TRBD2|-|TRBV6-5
CASSSEGGSTDTQYF
TGTGCCAGCAGTTCCGAAGGCGGGAGTACAGATACGCAGTATTTT
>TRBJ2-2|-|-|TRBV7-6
CASARAGGNTGELFF
TGTGCCAGCGCCCGGGCCGGGGGTAACACCGGGGAGCTGTTTTTT
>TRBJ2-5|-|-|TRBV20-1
CSAYRGETQYF
TGCAGTGCTTACCGCGGGGAGACCCAGTACTTC
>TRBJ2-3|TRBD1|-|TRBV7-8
CASSYPTTGASTDTQYF
TGTGCCAGCAGCTACCCTACGACAGGGGCTAGCACAGATACGCAGTATTTT
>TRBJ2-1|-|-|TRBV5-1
CASSPTPLAPEQFF
TGCGCCAGCAGCCCGACCCCCCTAGCGCCAGAGCAGTTCTTC
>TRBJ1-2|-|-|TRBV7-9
CASSSPGEGYTF
TGTGCCAGCAGCTCCCCCGGGGAAGGCTACACCTTC
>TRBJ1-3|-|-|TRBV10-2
CASSESRTRNTIYF
TGCGCCAGCAGTGAGTCGAGGACCCGAAACACCATATATTTT
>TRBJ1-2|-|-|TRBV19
CASRLGRGNYGYTF
TGTGCCAGTAGACTCGGACGGGGAAACTATGGCTACACCTTC
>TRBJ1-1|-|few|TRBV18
CASSRAVTEAFF
TGTGCCAGCTCACGCGCGGTCACTGAAGCTTTCTTT
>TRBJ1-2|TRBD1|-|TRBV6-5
CASSYEGAGGYTF
TGTGCCAGCAGTTATGAGGGGGCGGGTGGCTACACCTTC
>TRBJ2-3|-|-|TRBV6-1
CASNEGGSDTQYF
TGTGCCAGCAATGAGGGGGGGTCAGATACGCAGTATTTT
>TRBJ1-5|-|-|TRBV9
CASSPQGDNNQPQHF
TGTGCCAGCAGCCCTCAAGGGGACAACAATCAGCCCCAGCATTTT
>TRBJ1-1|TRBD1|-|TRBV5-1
CASSSRGRLGTGEQTTEAFF
TGCGCCAGCAGCTCCCGGGGACGACTAGGCACAGGGGAGCAGACCACTGAAGCTTTCTTT
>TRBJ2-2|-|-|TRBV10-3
CAISATPADSLNTGELFF
TGTGCCATCAGCGCCACTCCCGCGGACAGTCTGAACACCGGGGAGCTGTTTTTT
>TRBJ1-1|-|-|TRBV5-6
CASSFGRDPNTEAFF
TGTGCCAGCAGCTTCGGACGGGACCCGAACACTGAAGCTTTCTTT
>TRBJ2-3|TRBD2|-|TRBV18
CASSPGTSGGTDTQYF
TGTGCCAGCTCACCGGGGACTAGCGGCGGCACAGATACGCAGTATTTT
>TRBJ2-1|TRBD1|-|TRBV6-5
CASSYQDRVFTEQFF
TGTGCCAGCAGTTACCAGGACAGGGTGTTTACTGAGCAGTTCTTC
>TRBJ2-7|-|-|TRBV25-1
CASSEYSDEQYF
TGTGCCAGCAGTGAATATAGCGACGAGCAGTACTTC
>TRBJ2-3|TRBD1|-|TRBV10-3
CAISTWDRGLTDTQYF
TGTGCCATCAGTACTTGGGACAGGGGGCTCACAGATACGCAGTATTTT
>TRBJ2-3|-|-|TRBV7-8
CASSPSSSPTDTQYF
TGTGCCAGCAGCCCAAGTAGTTCCCCCACAGATACGCAGTATTTT
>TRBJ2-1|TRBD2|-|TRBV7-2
CASSYSGTSHNEQFF
TGTGCCAGCAGCTACTCCGGGACTAGCCACAATGAGCAGTTCTTC
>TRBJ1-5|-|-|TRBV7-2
CASSLHTGQFLQPQHF
TGTGCCAGCAGCCTTCACACCGGACAGTTTCTTCAGCCCCAGCATTTT
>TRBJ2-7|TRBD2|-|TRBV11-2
CASSGVRGGAGEQYF
TGTGCCAGCTCTGGCGTTCGGGGGGGGGCAGGCGAGCAGTACTTC
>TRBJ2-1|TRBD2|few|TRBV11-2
CASSLVRTSVNEQFF
TGTGCCAGCAGCTTAGTGAGGACTAGCGTCAATGAGCAGTTCTTC
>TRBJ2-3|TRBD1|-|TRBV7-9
CASSSYRDRGTDTQYF
TGTGCCAGCAGCTCTTACCGGGACAGGGGCACAGATACGCAGTATTTT
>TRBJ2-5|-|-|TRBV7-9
CASTWGGGAQETQYF
TGTGCCAGCACCTGGGGGGGCGGGGCACAAGAGACCCAGTACTTC
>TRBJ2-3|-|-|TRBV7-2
CAGAFLGGPTDTQYF
TGTGCCGGAGCCTTCTTGGGGGGTCCCACAGATACGCAGTATTTT
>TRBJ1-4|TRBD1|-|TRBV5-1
CASSSIQGAGEKLFF
TGCGCCAGCAGCTCAATCCAGGGGGCTGGGGAAAAACTGTTTTTT
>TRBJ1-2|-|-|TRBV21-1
CASSKEGGPTCGYTF
TGTGCCAGCAGCAAAGAGGGGGGCCCGACCTGTGGCTACACCTTC
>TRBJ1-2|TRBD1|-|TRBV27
CASSSPPAGGGYTF
TGTGCCAGCAGTTCCCCCCCGGCAGGGGGCGGCTACACCTTC
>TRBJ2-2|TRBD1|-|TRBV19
CASSRGQVFSGELFF
TGTGCCAGTAGTAGAGGACAGGTTTTTTCCGGGGAGCTGTTTTTT
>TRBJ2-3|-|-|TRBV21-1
CASSPGWGTSGGASDTQYF
TGTGCCAGCAGTCCTGGGTGGGGGACTAGCGGGGGGGCCAGTGATACGCAGTATTTT
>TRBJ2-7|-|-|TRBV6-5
CASSYSTVYEQYF
TGTGCCAGCAGTTACTCGACCGTCTACGAGCAGTACTTC
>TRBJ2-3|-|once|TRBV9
CASSVGSTDTQYF
TGTGCCAGCAGCGTAGGGTCGACAGATACGCAGTATTTT
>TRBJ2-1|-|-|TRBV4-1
CASSQVTGKSYNEQFF
TGCGCCAGCAGCCAAGTGACAGGAAAATCCTACAATGAGCAGTTCTTC